This T cell receptor beta chain is drawn from a study of graft-versus-host responses after intestinal transplantation (dated by TCRdb to the early 2020s). Notes on the research overall: The transplants that recipients got were multivisceral, liver-intestinal, or isolated intestinal. Alloreactive clones were identified by sequencing pre-transplant mixed lymphocyte reaction products and comparing these products with unstimulated pre-transplant donor and recipient T cells. After intestinal transplantation, graft-versus-host and host-versus-graft alloreactive T cell clones were followed in the graft, circulation and bone marrow using bulk TCR-beta CDR3 sequencing. All recipients received anti-thymocyte globulin induction followed by maintenance tacrolimus and steroids for about three years. Rather than being sequenced by the commercial service, samples from three later patients were sequenced in-house on an Illumina MiSeq and processed with MiXCR. A peak of at least 4% donor T cells among recipient peripheral blood mononuclear cells was the definition used for donor T cell macrochimerism. The cohort enrolled some 23 intestinal transplant recipients, one of whom was a retransplant, and 3 patients without pretransplant specimens were excluded. What the work shows at the level of the full study, not this receptor alone: Conclusions were limited by the relatively low number and heterogeneity of intestinal transplant patients. Early after transplant, declines in HvG clones were associated with peak levels of circulating GvH clones. In the allografts of patients with donor T cell macrochimerism, GvH to HvG T cell clonal ratios were high. GvH clones turned up in recipient bone marrow, with some appearing earlier in ileal mucosa or blood, a pattern consistent with an intestinal mucosal origin.

From cysteine to phenylalanine, the CDR3 is 15 amino acids long. Kept here is only the CDR3 DNA, which spans 45 bases and is read in frame from base 1. The germline V gene provides CDR1 SGHRS and CDR2 YFSETQ. Relative to germline, V is missing 0 bases and J is missing 4 bases, with 4 bases of the junction outside any gene match. The method behind the library was the immunoSEQ multiplex PCR assay. In most patients, genomic DNA was isolated using the Qiagen DNeasy Blood and Tissue Kit and sent frozen to Adaptive Biotechnologies for TCR sequencing. Adaptive Biotechnologies carried out high-throughput TCR-beta CDR3 sequencing of genomic DNA for most patients. As for the authors' bioinformatics: Adaptive's ImmunoSEQ software was the source of the TCR sequencing data for about 20 patients, while a few other patients were processed with MiXCR and VDJtools. To correct CD4 versus CD8 sorting errors, sequences present in both subsets at a frequency ratio below 5:1 were removed. CDR3 nucleotide sequences shared by donor and recipient were removed because the origin of these sequences could not be assigned. To be classed as alloreactive, a clone needed at least 2-fold expansion over unstimulated cells and a minimum CFSE-low frequency of 0.002% (template counts) or 0.001% (read counts). Clones detected in sequenced pre-transplant spleen, lymph node, or MLR CFSE-low populations of the donor or recipient were defined as mappable. The cumulative frequency of alloreactive clones was calculated as a percentage of all sequences, weighted by copy number. TCRdb stores this immuneACCESS table with in-frame sequences only. Part of the clones is absent; in the studies checked, under half of the shortfall reflects unresolved V genes, and no reason is known for the rest. V, J and clone size are those of that table, while D and trimming were read from the DNA. This sample gives approximately 97,000 clones in total; 91% of them show up just once. Clones ranked in the top ten supply more than 0.15% of the sample.

Sample time point, as interpreted from the label and publication: cells obtained before transplantation from donor or recipient. CD3+CD4+ and CD3+CD8+ populations were FACS-sorted from unstimulated pre-transplant donor and recipient cells taken from spleen or lymph nodes. Points on this clone: Its antigen is still unknown. No quality values exist for individual bases; no much larger clone is one base distant.

The chain employs TRBV5-1 and TRBJ2-3, with 8 bases matching TRBD1. This clonotype was sampled from a human donor who was the organ donor for an intestinal transplant. Material: unstimulated CD4+ T cells sorted from spleen or lymph node cells, obtained before transplant. DNA sequence: TGCGCCAGCAGCTTGGTTGGGACAGGTCCAGATACGCAGTATTTT. It encodes CASSLVGTGPDTQYF.